This T cell receptor (beta chain) was captured by sequencing in a study of radiation and T cells in renal cell carcinoma. As for time point: baseline pretreatment blood. Treatment denoted: 15 Gy SBRT to primary tumor, nephrectomy 4 weeks later. Only in-frame clones appear in the TCRdb table, and some are missing; sequencing was by immunoSEQ multiplex PCR. Here the sample spans some 140,000 clones, roughly 90% being singletons. Per germline, CDR1 SGHRS and CDR2 YFSETQ. The CDR3 runs 14 residues. Trimming cost V 3 bases and J 3 bases, with 12 bases left between them. The TCR sequence derives from a woman aged 45-65 years with renal cell carcinoma. The sequences come from blood, collected from a patient whose treatment included radiotherapy and nephrectomy. The V and J genes are TRBV5-1 and TRBJ1-1, with TRBD1 as a possible D gene (6 bases). The CDR3 sequence is CASSSLGQYTEAFF. CDR3 coding DNA: TGCGCCAGCAGCTCCCTTGGACAGTACACTGAAGCTTTCTTT.